Listed below are T cell receptor beta chains from one sample, sequenced in a study of glioma-infiltrating T cells. MiXCR was run by TCRdb on the multiplex PCR reads, yielding one entry per CDR3 protein. The sample lists more than 110,000 distinct CDR3 sequences, around 42% occurring once. Material for sequencing was glioma tissue, nonneoplastic brain tissue, or PBMCs (not recorded which). The source of these receptors is a human donor with low-grade glioma or glioblastoma, undergoing nonglioma brain surgery, or in good health (not recorded which). The CDR3 runs from the conserved cysteine through the conserved F or W. The D gene is left open where the match is weak. Expanded clones are given a class, and other clones once, few, many or no size at all.

d_gene	j_gene	abundance	v_gene	CDR3nt	CDR3aa
TRBD2	TRBJ2-3	.	TRBV4-2	TGTGCCAGCAGCCCCGTCGGGACTAGCGGGAGTTCGGGTACGCAGTATTTT	CASSPVGTSGSSGTQYF
TRBD1	TRBJ1-4	.	TRBV7-9	TGTGCCAGCAGCCGTGCAGGGGGTGATGAAAAACTGTTTTTT	CASSRAGGDEKLFF
TRBD1	TRBJ2-7	.	TRBV7-3	TGTGCCAGCAGCAGGACAGGGGGCCACGAGCAGTACTTC	CASSRTGGHEQYF
TRBD1	TRBJ1-6	.	TRBV5-4	TGTGCCAGCAGCTCCAACAGGGGTATCTCACCCCTCCACTTT	CASSSNRGISPLHF
.	TRBJ2-5	.	TRBV27	TGTGCCAGCAGTTTACCAAACCAACCCTGGACCCAGTACTTC	CASSLPNQPWTQYF
TRBD2	TRBJ2-5	.	TRBV25-1	TGTGCCATCAGTGAGTGGGGGGGGGTCCAAGAGACCCAGTACTTC	CAISEWGGVQETQYF
TRBD2	TRBJ2-3	few	TRBV24-1	TGTGCCACCAGTGACATCCGGACTAGCTCAGATACGCAGTATTTT	CATSDIRTSSDTQYF
.	TRBJ1-1	many	TRBV28	TGTGCCAGCAAGGGGGGACCAAACGTGTGGACTGAAGCTTTCTTT	CASKGGPNVWTEAFF
.	TRBJ1-2	few	TRBV28	TGTGCCAGCAGTTTACTGGGCCCGAACGAGAGAGGCTACACCTTC	CASSLLGPNERGYTF
TRBD1	TRBJ1-1	.	TRBV18	TGTGCCAGCTCACCTAGGGACAGGGTCACTGAAGCTTTCTTT	CASSPRDRVTEAFF
.	TRBJ2-1	.	TRBV20-1	TGCAGTGCATTCGGCGGGATGGGCGATGAGCAGTTCTTC	CSAFGGMGDEQFF
.	TRBJ1-2	.	TRBV10-1	TGCGCCAGCAGTGATAACAACGCCTATGGCTACACCTTC	CASSDNNAYGYTF
.	TRBJ1-6	.	TRBV4-1	TGCGCCAGCAGCCCCCGGACAGCGTGGAATTCACCCCTCCACTTT	CASSPRTAWNSPLHF
TRBD1	TRBJ1-2	.	TRBV2	TGTGCCAGCAGGGGACAGGGGGTTAAGGGCTACACCTTC	CASRGQGVKGYTF